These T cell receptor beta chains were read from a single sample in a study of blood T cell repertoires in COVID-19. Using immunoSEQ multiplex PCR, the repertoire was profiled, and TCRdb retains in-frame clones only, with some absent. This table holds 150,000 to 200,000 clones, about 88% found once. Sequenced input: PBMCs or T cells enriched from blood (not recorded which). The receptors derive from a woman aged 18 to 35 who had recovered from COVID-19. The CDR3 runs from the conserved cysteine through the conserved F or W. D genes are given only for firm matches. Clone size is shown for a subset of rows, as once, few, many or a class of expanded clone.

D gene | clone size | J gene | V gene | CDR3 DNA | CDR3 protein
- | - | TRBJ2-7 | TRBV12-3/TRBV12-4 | TGTGCCAGCAGTTTGCGGGGTAGCGAGCAGTACTTC | CASSLRGSEQYF
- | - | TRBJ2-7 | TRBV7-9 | TGTGCCAGCAGCTTCGGGTATAGAGGACAGACCTCCTACGAGCAGTACTTC | CASSFGYRGQTSYEQYF
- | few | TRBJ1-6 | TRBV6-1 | TGTGCCAGCAGTGATGAGGGTAATTCACCCCTCCACTTT | CASSDEGNSPLHF
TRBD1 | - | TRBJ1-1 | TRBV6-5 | TGTGCCAGCAGTTACTCGAGGGACAGGGGGGGCACTGAAGCTTTCTTT | CASSYSRDRGGTEAFF
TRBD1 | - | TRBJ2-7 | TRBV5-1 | TGCGCCAGCAGCGCGACAGGGGCCGAGCAGTACTTC | CASSATGAEQYF
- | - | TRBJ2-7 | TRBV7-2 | TGTGCCAGCAGGACCGGGGGCTCCTACGAGCAGTACTTC | CASRTGGSYEQYF
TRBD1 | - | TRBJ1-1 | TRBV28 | TGTGCCAGCACCTCAGGGGGCCGCGTGATGAACACTGAAGCTTTCTTT | CASTSGGRVMNTEAFF
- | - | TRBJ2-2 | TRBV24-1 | TGTGCCGTACGGGGTACCGCGAACACCGGGGAGCTGTTTTTT | CAVRGTANTGELFF
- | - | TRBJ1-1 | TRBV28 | TGTGCCAGCAGATTAAACAGGGCTGAAGCTTTCTTT | CASRLNRAEAFF
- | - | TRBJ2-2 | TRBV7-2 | TGTGCCAGCAGTACGAGGGCGGTCACCGGGGAGCTGTTTTTT | CASSTRAVTGELFF
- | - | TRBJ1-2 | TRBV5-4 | TGTGCCAGCAGCTTTGATCAGGGATCCTATGGCTACACCTTC | CASSFDQGSYGYTF
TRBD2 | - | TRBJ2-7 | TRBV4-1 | TGCGCCAGCAGCCAAATAGCGGGGGGCTACGAGCAGTACTTC | CASSQIAGGYEQYF
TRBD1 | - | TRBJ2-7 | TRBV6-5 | TGTGCCAGCAGTACCGGGACAGGGGATTACGAGCAGTACTTC | CASSTGTGDYEQYF
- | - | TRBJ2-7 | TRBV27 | TGTGCCAGCAGTTTAGGTCAGGTGGCCTACGAGCAGTACTTC | CASSLGQVAYEQYF
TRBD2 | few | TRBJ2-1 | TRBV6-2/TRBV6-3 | TGTGCCAGCAGTCTCGGACTAGCGGGGAGAAATGAGCAGTTCTTC | CASSLGLAGRNEQFF
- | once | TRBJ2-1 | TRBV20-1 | TGCAGTGCCCCTAATGACAATGAGCAGTTCTTC | CSAPNDNEQFF
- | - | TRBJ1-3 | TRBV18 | TGTGCCAGCTCACCAGACAGGCGAGGAAACACCATATATTTT | CASSPDRRGNTIYF
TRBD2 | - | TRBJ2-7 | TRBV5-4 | TGTGCCAGCACCCCGGGACTAGCCGGGCACGAGCAGTACTTC | CASTPGLAGHEQYF
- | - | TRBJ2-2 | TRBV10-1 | TGCGCCAGCAGTGAGTCGATACCGGGGTACGGGGAGCTGTTTTTT | CASSESIPGYGELFF
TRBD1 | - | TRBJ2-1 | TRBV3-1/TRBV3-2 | TGTGCCAGCAGCCGCGGGACAGGGGGTGGAGGGGAGCAGTTCTTC | CASSRGTGGGGEQFF
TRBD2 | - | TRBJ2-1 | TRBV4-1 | TGCGCCAGCAGCCCCCACACTAGCGGGAGGGTCTACAATGAGCAGTTCTTC | CASSPHTSGRVYNEQFF
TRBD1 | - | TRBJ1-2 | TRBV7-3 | TGTGCCAGCAGCTCGGGGCCCGGGACAGCGAGTGGCTACACCTTC | CASSSGPGTASGYTF
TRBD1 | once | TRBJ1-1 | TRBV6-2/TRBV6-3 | TGTGCCAGCAGCTATGGGACAGGGGGAGAAGCTTTCTTT | CASSYGTGGEAFF
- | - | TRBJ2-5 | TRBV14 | TGTGCCAGCAGCCAATTACTCCAGGAACAAGAGACCCAGTACTTC | CASSQLLQEQETQYF
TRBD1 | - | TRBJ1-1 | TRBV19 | TGTGCCAGTAGTACCGGGACAGCCAACACTGAAGCTTTCTTT | CASSTGTANTEAFF
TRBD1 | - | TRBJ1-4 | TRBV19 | TGTGCCAGTAGTAATGGACAGGCAACTAATGAAAAACTGTTTTTT | CASSNGQATNEKLFF